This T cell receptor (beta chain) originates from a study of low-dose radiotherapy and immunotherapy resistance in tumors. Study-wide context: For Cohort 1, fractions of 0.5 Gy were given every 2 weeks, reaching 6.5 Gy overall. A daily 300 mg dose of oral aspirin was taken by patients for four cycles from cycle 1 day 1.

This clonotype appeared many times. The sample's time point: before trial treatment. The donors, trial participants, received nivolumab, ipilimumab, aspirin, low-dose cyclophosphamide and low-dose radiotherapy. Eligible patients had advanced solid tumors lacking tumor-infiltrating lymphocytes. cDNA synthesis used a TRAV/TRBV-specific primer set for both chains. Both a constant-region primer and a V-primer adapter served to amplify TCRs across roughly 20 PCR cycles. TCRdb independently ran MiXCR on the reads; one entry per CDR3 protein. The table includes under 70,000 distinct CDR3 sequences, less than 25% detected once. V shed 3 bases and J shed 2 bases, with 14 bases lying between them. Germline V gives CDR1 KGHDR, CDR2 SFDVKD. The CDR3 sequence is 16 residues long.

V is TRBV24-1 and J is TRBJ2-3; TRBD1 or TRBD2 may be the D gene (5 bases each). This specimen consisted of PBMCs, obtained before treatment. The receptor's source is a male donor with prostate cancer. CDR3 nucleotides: TGTGCCACCAGTGATCCCAGCCCGGGGACCACAGATACGCAGTATTTT. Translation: CATSDPSPGTTDTQYF.